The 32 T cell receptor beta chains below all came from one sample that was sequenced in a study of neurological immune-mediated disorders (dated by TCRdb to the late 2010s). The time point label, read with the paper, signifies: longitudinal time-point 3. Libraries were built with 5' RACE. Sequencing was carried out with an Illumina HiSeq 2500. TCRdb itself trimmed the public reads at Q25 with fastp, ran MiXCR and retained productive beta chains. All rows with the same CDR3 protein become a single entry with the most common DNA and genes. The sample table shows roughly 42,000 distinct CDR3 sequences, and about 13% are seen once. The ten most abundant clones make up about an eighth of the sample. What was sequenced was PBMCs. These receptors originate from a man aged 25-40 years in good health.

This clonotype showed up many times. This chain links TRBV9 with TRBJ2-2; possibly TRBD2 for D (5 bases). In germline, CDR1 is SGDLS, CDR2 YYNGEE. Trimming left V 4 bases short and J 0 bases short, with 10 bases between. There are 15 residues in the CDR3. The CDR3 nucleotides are TGTGCCAGCAGCCCCCGAGCGGCGAACACCGGGGAGCTGTTTTTT. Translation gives CASSPRAANTGELFF. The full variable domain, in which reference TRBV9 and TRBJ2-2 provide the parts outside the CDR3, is DSGVTQTPKHLITATGQRVTLRCSPRSGDLSVYWYQQSLDQGLQFLIQYYNGEERAKGNILERFSAQQFPDLHSELNLSSLELGDSALYFCASSPRAANTGELFFGEGSRLTVL.

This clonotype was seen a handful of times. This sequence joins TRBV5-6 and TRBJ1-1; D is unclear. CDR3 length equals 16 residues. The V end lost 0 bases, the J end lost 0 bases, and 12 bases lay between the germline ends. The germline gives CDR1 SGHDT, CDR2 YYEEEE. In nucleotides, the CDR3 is TGTGCCAGCAGCTTGGAAGAGGGCCGATTGAACACTGAAGCTTTCTTT. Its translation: CASSLEEGRLNTEAFF.

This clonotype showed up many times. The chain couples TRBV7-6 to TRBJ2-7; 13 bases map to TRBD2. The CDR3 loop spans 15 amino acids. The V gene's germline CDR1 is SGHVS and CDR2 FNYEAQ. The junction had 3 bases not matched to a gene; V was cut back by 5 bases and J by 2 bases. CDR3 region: CASSELAGGAYEQYF. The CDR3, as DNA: TGTGCCAGCAGCGAACTAGCGGGAGGGGCCTACGAGCAGTACTTC.

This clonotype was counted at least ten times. CDR3 sequence reads: CASSQESRGASYEQYF. In nucleotides, the CDR3 is TGCGCCAGCAGCCAAGAGTCTCGCGGGGCCTCCTACGAGCAGTACTTC. The chain combines TRBV4-1 with TRBJ2-7, with D perhaps TRBD2 (6 bases). The V end lost 0 bases, the J end lost 0 bases, and 12 bases lay between the germline ends. The germline V gene encodes CDR1 MGHRA and CDR2 YSYEKL. The CDR3 length is 16 residues.

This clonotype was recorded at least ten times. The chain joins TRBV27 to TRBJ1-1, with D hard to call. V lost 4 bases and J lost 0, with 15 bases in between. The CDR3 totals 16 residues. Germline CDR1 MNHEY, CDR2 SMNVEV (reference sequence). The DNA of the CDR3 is TGTGCCAGCAGTTCCCCGACAAGTAGCATGAACACTGAAGCTTTCTTT. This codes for CASSSPTSSMNTEAFF.

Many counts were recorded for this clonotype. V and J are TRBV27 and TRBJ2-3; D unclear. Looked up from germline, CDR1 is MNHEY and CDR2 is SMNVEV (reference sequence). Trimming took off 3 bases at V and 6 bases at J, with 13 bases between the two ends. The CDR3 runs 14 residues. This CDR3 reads CASSLQALGDTQYF. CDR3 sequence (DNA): TGTGCCAGCAGTTTGCAGGCCCTAGGGGATACGCAGTATTTT.

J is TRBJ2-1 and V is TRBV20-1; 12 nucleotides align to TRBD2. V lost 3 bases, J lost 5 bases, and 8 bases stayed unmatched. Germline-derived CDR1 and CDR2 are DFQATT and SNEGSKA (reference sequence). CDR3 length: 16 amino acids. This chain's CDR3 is CSASQASGRGDNEQFF. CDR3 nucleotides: TGCAGTGCTAGTCAGGCTAGCGGGAGGGGGGACAATGAGCAGTTCTTC.

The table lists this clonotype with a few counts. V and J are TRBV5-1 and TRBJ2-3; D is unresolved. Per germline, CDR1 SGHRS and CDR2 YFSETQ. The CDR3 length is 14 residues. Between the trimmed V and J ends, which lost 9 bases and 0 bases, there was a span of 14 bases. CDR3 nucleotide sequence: TGCGCCACCAAGGACCTTTCTAGCACAGATACGCAGTATTTT. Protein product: CATKDLSSTDTQYF. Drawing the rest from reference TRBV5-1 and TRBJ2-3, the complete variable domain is KAGVTQTPRYLIKTRGQQVTLSCSPISGHRSVSWYQQTPGQGLQFLFEYFSETQRNKGNFPGRFSGRQFSNSRSEMNVSTLELGDSALYLCATKDLSSTDTQYFGPGTRLTVL.

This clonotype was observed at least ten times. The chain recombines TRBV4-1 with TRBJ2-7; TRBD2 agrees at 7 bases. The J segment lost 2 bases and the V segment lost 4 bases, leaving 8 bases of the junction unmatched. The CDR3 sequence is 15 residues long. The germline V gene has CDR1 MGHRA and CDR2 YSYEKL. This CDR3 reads CASSPPGRGPYEQYF. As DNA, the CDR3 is TGCGCCAGCAGCCCCCCTGGGAGGGGCCCCTACGAGCAGTACTTC.

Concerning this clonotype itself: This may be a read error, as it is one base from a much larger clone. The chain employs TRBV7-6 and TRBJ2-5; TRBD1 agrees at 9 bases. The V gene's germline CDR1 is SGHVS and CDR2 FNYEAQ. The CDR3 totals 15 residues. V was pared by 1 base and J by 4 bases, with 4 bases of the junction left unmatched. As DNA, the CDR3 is TGTGCCAGCAGCTTAGGGCAGGGACAGGGAGAGACCCAGTACTTC. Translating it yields CASSLGQGQGETQYF.

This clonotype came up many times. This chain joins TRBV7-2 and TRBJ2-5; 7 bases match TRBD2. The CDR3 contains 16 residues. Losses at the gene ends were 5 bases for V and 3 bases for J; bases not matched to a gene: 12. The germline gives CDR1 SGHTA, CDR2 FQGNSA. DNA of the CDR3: TGTGCCAGCAGCGTACGGAGGGAGGGGTCCAAAGAGACCCAGTACTTC. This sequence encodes CASSVRREGSKETQYF.

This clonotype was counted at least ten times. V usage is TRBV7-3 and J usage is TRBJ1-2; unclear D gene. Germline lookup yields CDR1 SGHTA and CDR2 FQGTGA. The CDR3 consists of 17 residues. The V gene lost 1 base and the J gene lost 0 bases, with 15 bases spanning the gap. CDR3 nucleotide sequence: TGTGCCAGCAGCTTAAGCGTTGCCACGGTAGCTAACTATGGCTACACCTTC. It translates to CASSLSVATVANYGYTF.

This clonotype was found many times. CDR3 sequence reads: CASSNKPLGSYTEAFF. For the CDR3, the DNA is TGTGCCAGCAGCAACAAACCTTTGGGAAGCTACACTGAAGCTTTCTTT. This chain uses TRBV7-9 with TRBJ1-1; D is undetermined. The germline gives CDR1 SEHNR, CDR2 FQNEAQ (reference sequence). The CDR3 spans 16 residues. V was trimmed by 5 bases and J by 3 bases, leaving 19 bases between them.

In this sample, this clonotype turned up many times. For the CDR3, the DNA is TGTGCCAGCAGCTGGCGACTAGCAACCTACGAGCAGTACTTC. It specifies CASSWRLATYEQYF. The chain links TRBV7-9 to TRBJ2-7, with TRBD2 matching 7 bases. The junction had 5 bases not matched to a gene; V was cut back by 4 bases and J by 2 bases. From germline, CDR1 is SEHNR and CDR2 FQNEAQ (reference sequence). CDR3 size: 14 residues. Using reference TRBV7-9 and TRBJ2-7 for the parts outside the CDR3, the full variable domain is DTGVSQNPRHKITKRGQNVTFRCDPISEHNRLYWYRQTLGQGPEFLTYFQNEAQLEKSRLLSDRFSAERPKGSFSTLEIQRTEQGDSAMYLCASSWRLATYEQYFGPGTRLTVT.

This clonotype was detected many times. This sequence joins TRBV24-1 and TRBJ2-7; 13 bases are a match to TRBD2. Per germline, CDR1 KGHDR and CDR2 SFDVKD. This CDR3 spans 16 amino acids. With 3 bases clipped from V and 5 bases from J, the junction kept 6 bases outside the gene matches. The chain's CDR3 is CATSDRTSGSFNEQYF. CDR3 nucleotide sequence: TGTGCCACCAGTGATCGGACTAGCGGGAGCTTCAACGAGCAGTACTTC.

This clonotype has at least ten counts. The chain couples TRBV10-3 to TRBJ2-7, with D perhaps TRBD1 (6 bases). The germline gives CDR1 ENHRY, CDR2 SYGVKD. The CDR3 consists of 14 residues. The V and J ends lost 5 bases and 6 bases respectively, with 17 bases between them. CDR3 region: CAISISDIRGEQYF. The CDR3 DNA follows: TGTGCCATCAGTATATCTGATATCAGGGGCGAGCAGTACTTC.

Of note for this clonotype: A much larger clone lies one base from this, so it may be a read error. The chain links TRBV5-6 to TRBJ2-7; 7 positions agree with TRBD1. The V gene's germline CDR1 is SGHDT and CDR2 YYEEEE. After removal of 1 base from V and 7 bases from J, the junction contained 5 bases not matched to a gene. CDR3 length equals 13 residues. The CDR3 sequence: CASSLLGTEEQYF. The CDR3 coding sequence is TGTGCCAGCAGCTTGTTGGGGACAGAAGAGCAGTACTTC.

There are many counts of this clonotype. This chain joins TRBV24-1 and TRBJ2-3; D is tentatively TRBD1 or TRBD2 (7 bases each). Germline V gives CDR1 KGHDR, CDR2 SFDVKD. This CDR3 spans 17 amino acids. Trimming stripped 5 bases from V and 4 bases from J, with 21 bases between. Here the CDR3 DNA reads TGTGCCACCAGTGGGCCCGCCCTAGGGAGGGGGCCAGATACGCAGTATTTT. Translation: CATSGPALGRGPDTQYF.

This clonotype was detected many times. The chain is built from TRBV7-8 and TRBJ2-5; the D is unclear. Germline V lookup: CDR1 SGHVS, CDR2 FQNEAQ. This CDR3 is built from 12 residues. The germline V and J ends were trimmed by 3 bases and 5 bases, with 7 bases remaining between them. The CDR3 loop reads CASSFLRETQYF. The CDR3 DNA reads TGTGCCAGCAGCTTCTTGCGGGAGACCCAGTACTTC.

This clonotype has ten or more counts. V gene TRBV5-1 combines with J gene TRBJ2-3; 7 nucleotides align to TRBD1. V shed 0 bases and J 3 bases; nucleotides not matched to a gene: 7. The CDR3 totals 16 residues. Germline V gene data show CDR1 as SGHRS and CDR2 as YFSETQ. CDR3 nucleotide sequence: TGCGCCAGCAGCTTGGCCGCTTCAGGGGGTACAGATACGCAGTATTTT. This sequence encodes CASSLAASGGTDTQYF.

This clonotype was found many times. DNA of the CDR3: TGTGCCAGCAGCCGGGACGAACGGACCCAGTACTTC. This sequence encodes CASSRDERTQYF. The J gene is TRBJ2-5, the V gene TRBV7-9; either TRBD1 or TRBD2 may fit D (5 bases each). The CDR3 has 12 amino acids. Germline assignment: CDR1 SEHNR and CDR2 FQNEAQ (reference sequence). Trimming left V 5 bases short and J 7 bases short, with 11 bases between.

CDR3 nucleotide sequence: TGTGCCACCAGCAGCGCTAACACTGAAGCTTTCTTT. It translates to CATSSANTEAFF. The chain joins TRBV15 to TRBJ1-1; no clear D gene. V dropped 3 bases and J dropped 2 bases, with 4 bases sitting between them. This CDR3 comprises 12 residues. Germline V CDR1 and CDR2: LNHNV, YYDKDF (reference sequence). The variable domain in full, completed from reference TRBV15 and TRBJ1-1, reads DAMVIQNPRYQVTQFGKPVTLSCSQTLNHNVMYWYQQKSSQAPKLLFHYYDKDFNNEADTPDNFQSRRPNTSFCFLDIRSPGLGDTAMYLCATSSANTEAFFGQGTRLTVV.

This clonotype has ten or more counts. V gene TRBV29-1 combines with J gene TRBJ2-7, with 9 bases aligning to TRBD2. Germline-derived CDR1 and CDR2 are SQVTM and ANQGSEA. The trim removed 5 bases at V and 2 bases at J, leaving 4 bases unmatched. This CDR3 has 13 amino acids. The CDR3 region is CSVRASGTYEQYF. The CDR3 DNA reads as TGCAGCGTTAGGGCTAGCGGGACCTACGAGCAGTACTTC.

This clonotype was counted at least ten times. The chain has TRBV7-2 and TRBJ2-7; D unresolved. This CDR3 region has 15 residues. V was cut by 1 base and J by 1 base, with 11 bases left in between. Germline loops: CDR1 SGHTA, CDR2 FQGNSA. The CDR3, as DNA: TGTGCCAGCAGCTTAGAGGTTCTATCTTCCTACGAGCAGTACTTC. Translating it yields CASSLEVLSSYEQYF.

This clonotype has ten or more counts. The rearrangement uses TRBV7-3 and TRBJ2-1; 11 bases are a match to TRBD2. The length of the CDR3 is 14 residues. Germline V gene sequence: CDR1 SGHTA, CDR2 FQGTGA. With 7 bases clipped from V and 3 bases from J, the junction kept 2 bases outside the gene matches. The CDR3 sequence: CASKTSGNYNEQFF. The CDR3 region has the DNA TGTGCCAGCAAGACTAGCGGGAACTACAATGAGCAGTTCTTC.

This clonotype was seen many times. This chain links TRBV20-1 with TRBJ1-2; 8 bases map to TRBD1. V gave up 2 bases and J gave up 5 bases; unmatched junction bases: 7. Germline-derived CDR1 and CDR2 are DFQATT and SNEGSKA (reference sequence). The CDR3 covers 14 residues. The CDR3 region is CSARSSDRVYGYTF. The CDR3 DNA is TGCAGTGCTAGATCCTCGGACAGGGTATATGGCTACACCTTC.

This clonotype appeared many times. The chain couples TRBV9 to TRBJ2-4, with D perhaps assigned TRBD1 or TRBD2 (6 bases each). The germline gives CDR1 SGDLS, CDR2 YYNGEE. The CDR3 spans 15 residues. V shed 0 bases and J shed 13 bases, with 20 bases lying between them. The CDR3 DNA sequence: TGTGCCAGCAGCGTAGTAAGTGGAGGGGGTGAGGTCCAGTACTTC. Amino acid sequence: CASSVVSGGGEVQYF.

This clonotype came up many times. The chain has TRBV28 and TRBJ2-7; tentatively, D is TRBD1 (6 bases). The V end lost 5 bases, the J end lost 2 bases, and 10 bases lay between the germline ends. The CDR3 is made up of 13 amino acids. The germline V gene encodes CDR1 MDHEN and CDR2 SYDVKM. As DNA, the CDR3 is TGTGCCAGCAGTACTGACAGGCCCTACGAGCAGTACTTC. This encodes CASSTDRPYEQYF.

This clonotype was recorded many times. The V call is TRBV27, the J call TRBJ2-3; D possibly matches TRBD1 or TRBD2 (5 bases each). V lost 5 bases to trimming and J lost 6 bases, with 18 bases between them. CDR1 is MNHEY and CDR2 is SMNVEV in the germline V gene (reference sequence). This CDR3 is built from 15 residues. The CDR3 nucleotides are TGTGCCAGCAGTCCCGGGACCCCGAAGGAGGATACGCAGTATTTT. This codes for CASSPGTPKEDTQYF.

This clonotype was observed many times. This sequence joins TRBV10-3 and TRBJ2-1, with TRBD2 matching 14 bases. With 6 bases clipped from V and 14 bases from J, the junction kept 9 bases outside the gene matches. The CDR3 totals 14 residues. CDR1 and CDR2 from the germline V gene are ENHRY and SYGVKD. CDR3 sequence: CAIRDGTSGSGEFF. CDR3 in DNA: TGTGCCATCAGAGACGGGACTAGCGGGAGCGGGGAGTTCTTC.

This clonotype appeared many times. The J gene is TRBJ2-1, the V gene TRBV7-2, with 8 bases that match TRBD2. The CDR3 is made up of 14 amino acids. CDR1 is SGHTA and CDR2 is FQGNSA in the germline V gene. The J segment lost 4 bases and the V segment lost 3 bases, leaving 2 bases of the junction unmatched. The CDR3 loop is CASSFGGRYNEQFF. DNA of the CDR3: TGTGCCAGCAGCTTCGGCGGGAGGTACAATGAGCAGTTCTTC.

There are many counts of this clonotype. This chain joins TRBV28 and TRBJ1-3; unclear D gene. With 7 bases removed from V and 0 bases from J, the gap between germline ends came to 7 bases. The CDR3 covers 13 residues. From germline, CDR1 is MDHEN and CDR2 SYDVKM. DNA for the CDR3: TGTGCCAGCAAAGTCGGCTCTGGAAACACCATATATTTT. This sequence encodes CASKVGSGNTIYF.